This T cell receptor beta chain was captured in a study of blood T cell repertoires in COVID-19. Turning to the study itself: Collection of acute and convalescent COVID-19 samples took place in the United States, Italy and Spain.

Original data processing: Amplified reference gene primers provided the basis for estimating nucleated cell counts. Clones were read by immunoSEQ multiplex PCR, and TCRdb kept only the in-frame ones, dropping some. Clonal size and the V and J genes are those of that table, whereas D and trimming came from the DNA. The sample consists of about 200,000 clones, around nine tenths of them appearing once. V was pared by 2 bases and J by 1 base, with 14 bases between. Per the germline V gene, CDR1 is MNHNS and CDR2 is SASEGT. The CDR3 extends over 16 amino acids. J is TRBJ1-1 and V is TRBV6-1; no clear D gene. The TCR comes from a man between 18 and 35 years old with active or convalescent COVID-19. Sequenced material: peripheral blood. CDR3 nucleotide sequence: TGTGCCAGCAGTGAATTATCTGCGACACAGAACACTGAAGCTTTCTTT. Its translation is CASSELSATQNTEAFF.